The 15 T cell receptor beta chains below all came from one sample that was sequenced in a study of blood T cell repertoires in COVID-19. TCRdb keeps only in-frame clones here, not all; method: immunoSEQ multiplex PCR. The sample has approximately 300,000 clones, around 84% seen once. The sequenced sample consisted of PBMCs or T cells enriched from blood (not recorded which). The source is a woman aged 18-29 years who had recovered from COVID-19.

This rearrangement joins TRBV5-1 to TRBJ1-1; weak D call: TRBD1 (5 bases). The CDR3 is made up of 15 amino acids. From germline, CDR1 is SGHRS and CDR2 YFSETQ. The germline V and J ends were trimmed by 0 bases and 8 bases, with 17 bases remaining between them. CDR3 residues: CASSLGDGRRGEAFF. CDR3 nucleotides: TGCGCCAGCAGCTTGGGGGACGGGAGAAGAGGGGAAGCTTTCTTT.

The chain recombines TRBV12-3 or TRBV12-4 with TRBJ2-5, with D possibly being TRBD1 (5 bases). The CDR3 is 12 residues long. V dropped 6 bases and J dropped 3 bases, with 8 bases sitting between them. Here the CDR3 reads CASRQTEETQYF. CDR3 nucleotides: TGTGCCAGCAGACAGACAGAAGAGACCCAGTACTTC.

The V call is TRBV9, the J call TRBJ2-1, with 11 bases that match TRBD2. Losses at the gene ends were 4 bases for V and 6 bases for J; bases not matched to a gene: 6. There are 15 residues in the CDR3. CDR1 is SGDLS, CDR2 YYNGEE, per germline. DNA for the CDR3: TGTGCCAGCAGCTTTAGCGGGGGGGTGGTCAATGAGCAGTTCTTC. It is translated as CASSFSGGVVNEQFF.

The chain combines TRBV9 with TRBJ1-2; 7 bases map to TRBD1. Germline lookup yields CDR1 SGDLS and CDR2 YYNGEE. This CDR3 is 15 amino acids long. Germline trimming cut 0 bases from V and 4 bases from J; bases unmatched to any gene: 6. CDR3: CASSVARTGGYGYTF. In DNA, the CDR3 is TGTGCCAGCAGCGTAGCCCGGACAGGCGGCTATGGCTACACCTTC.

The gene calls are TRBV5-6 and TRBJ1-2, with 10 bases identical to TRBD1. Germline CDR1 reads SGHDT; CDR2 reads YYEEEE. J lost 8 bases, V lost 5 bases, and 15 bases had no gene match. The CDR3 loop spans 16 amino acids. The CDR3 sequence: CASRLSGTGERSGYTF. CDR3 bases: TGTGCCAGCAGGTTAAGTGGGACAGGGGAAAGGAGCGGCTACACCTTC. The whole variable domain, remainder taken from reference TRBV5-6 and TRBJ1-2, is DAGVTQSPTHLIKTRGQQVTLRCSPKSGHDTVSWYQQALGQGPQFIFQYYEEEERQRGNFPDRFSGHQFPNYSSELNVNALLLGDSALYLCASRLSGTGERSGYTFGSGTRLTVV.

The chain joins TRBV28 to TRBJ2-7; unclear D gene. The CDR3 has 14 amino acids. V was clipped by 3 bases and J by 4 bases, with 13 bases between them. From germline, CDR1 is MDHEN and CDR2 SYDVKM. DNA of the CDR3: TGTGCCAGCAGTTTCTCCGGAATGACATACGAGCAGTACTTC. Its protein is CASSFSGMTYEQYF. The full variable domain, rest sourced from reference TRBV28 and TRBJ2-7, is DVKVTQSSRYLVKRTGEKVFLECVQDMDHENMFWYRQDPGLGLRLIYFSYDVKMKEKGDIPEGYSVSREKKERFSLILESASTNQTSMYLCASSFSGMTYEQYFGPGTRLTVT.

The CDR3 bases are TGTGCCAGCAGTGTCCAGGGGTCGGCCGGGGAGCTGTTTTTT. It specifies CASSVQGSAGELFF. J is TRBJ2-2 and V is TRBV2; TRBD1 might be the D (6 bases). CDR3 size: 14 residues. V was trimmed by 4 bases and J by 6 bases, leaving 12 bases between them. Germline CDR1 reads SNHLY; CDR2 reads FYNNEI. The full variable domain, its missing parts supplied by reference TRBV2 and TRBJ2-2, is EPEVTQTPSHQVTQMGQEVILRCVPISNHLYFYWYRQILGQKVEFLVSFYNNEISEKSEIFDDQFSVERPDGSNFTLKIRSTKLEDSAMYFCASSVQGSAGELFFGEGSRLTVL.

The chain has TRBV7-3 and TRBJ1-6; D is ambiguous. In germline, CDR1 is SGHTA, CDR2 FQGTGA. The CDR3 contains 16 residues. V was trimmed by 8 bases and J by 10 bases, leaving 24 bases between them. DNA for the CDR3: TGTGCCAGCGGCCCAAGACTATGTGGCCTTTGGTCACCCCTCCACTTT. Its protein product is CASGPRLCGLWSPLHF.

The chain has TRBV9 and TRBJ2-2, with 9 bases that match TRBD2. V shed 4 bases, J shed 10 bases, and the junction held 11 bases outside the gene matches. The CDR3 sequence is 15 residues long. CDR1 is SGDLS and CDR2 is YYNGEE in the germline V gene. The CDR3 DNA sequence: TGTGCCAGCAGCCAGAGGGCGGGAGGGCCCGCGGAGCTGTTTTTT. Protein: CASSQRAGGPAELFF. The full variable domain, completed using reference TRBV9 and TRBJ2-2, is DSGVTQTPKHLITATGQRVTLRCSPRSGDLSVYWYQQSLDQGLQFLIQYYNGEERAKGNILERFSAQQFPDLHSELNLSSLELGDSALYFCASSQRAGGPAELFFGEGSRLTVL.

The CDR3 DNA is TGTGCCAGCCTTAACAGGGGGAGCAATCAGCCCCAGCATTTT. It translates to CASLNRGSNQPQHF. The chain recombines TRBV28 with TRBJ1-5, with 8 bases lining up with TRBD1. This CDR3 region has 14 residues. Losses at the gene ends were 8 bases for V and 1 base for J; bases not matched to a gene: 4. Germline V gene sequence: CDR1 MDHEN, CDR2 SYDVKM. Based on the CDR3 plus reference TRBV28 and TRBJ1-5, the full variable domain is DVKVTQSSRYLVKRTGEKVFLECVQDMDHENMFWYRQDPGLGLRLIYFSYDVKMKEKGDIPEGYSVSREKKERFSLILESASTNQTSMYLCASLNRGSNQPQHFGDGTRLSIL.

V and J are TRBV27 and TRBJ2-3, with 8 bases lining up with TRBD2. The germline CDR1 and CDR2 sequences are MNHEY and SMNVEV (reference sequence). V lost 8 bases and J lost 2; bases outside the gene matches: 6. The CDR3 covers 14 residues. CDR3 sequence (DNA): TGTGCCAGCTCCGTGACTAGCGCCACAGATACGCAGTATTTT. Translated: CASSVTSATDTQYF.

The rearrangement uses TRBV9 and TRBJ1-5, with TRBD1 as a possible D gene (5 bases). V was shortened by 2 bases and J by 3 bases, with 9 bases between the two germline ends. This CDR3 is built from 14 residues. Germline-derived CDR1 and CDR2 are SGDLS and YYNGEE. Here the CDR3 reads CASSVGPDNQPQHF. The CDR3, as DNA: TGTGCCAGCAGCGTGGGGCCAGACAATCAGCCCCAGCATTTT.

The chain recombines TRBV5-6 with TRBJ1-5, with 9 bases that match TRBD1. There are 16 residues in the CDR3. Germline-derived CDR1 and CDR2 are SGHDT and YYEEEE. The trim removed 0 bases at V and 7 bases at J, leaving 8 bases unmatched. CDR3 sequence reads: CASSLGDTGGRQPQHF. The CDR3 region has the DNA TGTGCCAGCAGCTTGGGAGATACAGGGGGCCGGCAGCCCCAGCATTTT.

The chain is built from TRBV7-9 and TRBJ2-3; 9 bases are shared with TRBD2. The ends lost 0 bases at V and 7 bases at J; junction bases unmatched: 8. Germline assignment: CDR1 SEHNR and CDR2 FQNEAQ (reference sequence). This CDR3 is 16 amino acids long. The DNA for the CDR3 is TGTGCCAGCAGCTTAGCCGTGCGAGCGGGAGGTAATACGCAGTATTTT. Translating it yields CASSLAVRAGGNTQYF.

V and J are TRBV7-9 and TRBJ1-2; no clear D. Trimming left V 5 bases short and J 2 bases short, with 12 bases between. Germline V lookup: CDR1 SEHNR, CDR2 FQNEAQ (reference sequence). The CDR3 has 14 residues. The CDR3 loop is CASSLGEANYGYTF. The CDR3 DNA sequence: TGTGCCAGCAGCCTAGGCGAGGCAAACTATGGCTACACCTTC. Full variable domain (missing parts from reference TRBV7-9 and TRBJ1-2): DTGVSQNPRHKITKRGQNVTFRCDPISEHNRLYWYRQTLGQGPEFLTYFQNEAQLEKSRLLSDRFSAERPKGSFSTLEIQRTEQGDSAMYLCASSLGEANYGYTFGSGTRLTVV.